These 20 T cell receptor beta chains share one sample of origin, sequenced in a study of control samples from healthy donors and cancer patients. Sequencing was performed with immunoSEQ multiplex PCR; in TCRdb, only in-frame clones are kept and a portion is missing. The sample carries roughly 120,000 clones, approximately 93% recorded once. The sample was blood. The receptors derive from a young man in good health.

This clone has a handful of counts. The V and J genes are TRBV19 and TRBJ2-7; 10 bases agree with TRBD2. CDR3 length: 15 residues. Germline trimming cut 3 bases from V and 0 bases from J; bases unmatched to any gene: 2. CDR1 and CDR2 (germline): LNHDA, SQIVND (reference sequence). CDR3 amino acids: CASSISGGNSYEQYF. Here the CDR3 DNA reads TGTGCCAGTAGTATTAGCGGGGGGAACTCCTACGAGCAGTACTTC. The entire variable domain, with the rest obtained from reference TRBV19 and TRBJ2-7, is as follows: DGGITQSPKYLFRKEGQNVTLSCEQNLNHDAMYWYRQDPGQGLRLIYYSQIVNDFQKGDIAEGYSVSREKKESFPLTVTSAQKNPTAFYLCASSISGGNSYEQYFGPGTRLTVT.

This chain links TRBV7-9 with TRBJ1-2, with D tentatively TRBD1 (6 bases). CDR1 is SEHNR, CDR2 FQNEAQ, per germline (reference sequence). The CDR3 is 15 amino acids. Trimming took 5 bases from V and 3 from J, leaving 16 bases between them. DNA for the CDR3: TGTGCCAGCAGCCCCAAACAGGGTCCCGACTATGGCTACACCTTC. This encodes CASSPKQGPDYGYTF.

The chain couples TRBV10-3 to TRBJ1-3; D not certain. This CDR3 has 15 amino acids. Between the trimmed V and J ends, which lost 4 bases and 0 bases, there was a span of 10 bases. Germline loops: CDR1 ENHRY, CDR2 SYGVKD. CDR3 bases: TGTGCCATCAGTGCCGACTCCTTCTCTGGAAACACCATATATTTT. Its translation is CAISADSFSGNTIYF.

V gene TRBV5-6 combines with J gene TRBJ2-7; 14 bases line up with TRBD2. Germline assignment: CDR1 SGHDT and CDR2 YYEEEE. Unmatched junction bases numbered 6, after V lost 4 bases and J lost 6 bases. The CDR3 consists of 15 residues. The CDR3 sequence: CASSPGTSGGGEQYV. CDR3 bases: TGTGCCAGCAGCCCTGGGACTAGCGGGGGAGGCGAGCAGTACGTC.

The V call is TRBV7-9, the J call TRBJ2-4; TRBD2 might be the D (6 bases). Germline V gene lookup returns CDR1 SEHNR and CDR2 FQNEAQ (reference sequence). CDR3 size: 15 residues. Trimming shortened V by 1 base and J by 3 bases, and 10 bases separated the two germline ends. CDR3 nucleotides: TGTGCCAGCAGCTTAGGGGCGGGGAGCAAAAACATTCAGTACTTC. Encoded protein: CASSLGAGSKNIQYF.

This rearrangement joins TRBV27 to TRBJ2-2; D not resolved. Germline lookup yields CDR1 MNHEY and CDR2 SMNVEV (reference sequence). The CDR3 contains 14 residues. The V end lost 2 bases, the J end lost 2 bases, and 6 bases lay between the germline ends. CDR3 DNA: TGTGCCAGCAGTTTACCGTCCAACACCGGGGAGCTGTTTTTT. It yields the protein CASSLPSNTGELFF.

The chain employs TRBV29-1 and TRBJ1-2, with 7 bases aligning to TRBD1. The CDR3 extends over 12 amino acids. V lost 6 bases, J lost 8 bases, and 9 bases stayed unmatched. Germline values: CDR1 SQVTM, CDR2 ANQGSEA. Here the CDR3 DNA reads TGCAGCGTCCACGACAGGGTGGGCGGCTACACCTTC. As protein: CSVHDRVGGYTF.

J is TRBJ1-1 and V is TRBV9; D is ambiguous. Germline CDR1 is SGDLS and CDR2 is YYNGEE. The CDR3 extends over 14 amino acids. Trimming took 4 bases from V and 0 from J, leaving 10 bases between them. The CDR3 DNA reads TGTGCCAGCAGCCGCGGGGATATGAACACTGAAGCTTTCTTT. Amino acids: CASSRGDMNTEAFF.

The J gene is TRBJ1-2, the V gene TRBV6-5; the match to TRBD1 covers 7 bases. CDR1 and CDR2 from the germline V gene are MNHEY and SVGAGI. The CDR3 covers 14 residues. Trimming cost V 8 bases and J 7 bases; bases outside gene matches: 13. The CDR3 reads CASQTREGAFGYTF. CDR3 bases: TGTGCCAGCCAAACGAGGGAGGGGGCCTTTGGCTACACCTTC.

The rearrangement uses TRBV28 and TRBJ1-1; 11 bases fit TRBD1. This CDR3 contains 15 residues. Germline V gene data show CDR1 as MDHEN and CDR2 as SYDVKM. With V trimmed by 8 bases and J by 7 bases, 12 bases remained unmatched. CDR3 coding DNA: TGTGCCAGCTGCGCCGGACAGGGGGCCAGAGGTGAAGCTTTCTTT. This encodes CASCAGQGARGEAFF.

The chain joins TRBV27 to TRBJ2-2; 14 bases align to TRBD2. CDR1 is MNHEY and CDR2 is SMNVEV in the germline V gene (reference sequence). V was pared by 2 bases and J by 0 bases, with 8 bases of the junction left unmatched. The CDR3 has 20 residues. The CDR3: CASSLLPGLAGGTNTGELFF. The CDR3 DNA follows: TGTGCCAGCAGTTTACTCCCCGGACTAGCGGGGGGAACGAACACCGGGGAGCTGTTTTTT.

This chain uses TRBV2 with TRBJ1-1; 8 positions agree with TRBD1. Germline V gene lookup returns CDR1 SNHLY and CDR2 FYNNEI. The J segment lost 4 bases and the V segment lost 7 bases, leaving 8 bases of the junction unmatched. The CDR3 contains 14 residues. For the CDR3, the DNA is TGTGCCAGCATGGACTGGACAGGGATCACTGAAGCTTTCTTT. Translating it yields CASMDWTGITEAFF.

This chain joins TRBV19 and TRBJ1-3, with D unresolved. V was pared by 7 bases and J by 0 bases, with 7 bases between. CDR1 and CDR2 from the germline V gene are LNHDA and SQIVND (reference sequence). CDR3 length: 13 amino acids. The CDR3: CASKRPSGNTIYF. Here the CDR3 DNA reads TGTGCCAGTAAACGTCCCTCTGGAAACACCATATATTTT.

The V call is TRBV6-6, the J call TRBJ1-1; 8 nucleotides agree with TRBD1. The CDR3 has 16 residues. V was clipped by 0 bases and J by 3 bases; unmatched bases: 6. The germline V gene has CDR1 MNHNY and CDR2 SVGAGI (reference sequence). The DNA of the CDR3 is TGTGCCAGCAGTTACTCTTCCAGGGGGCTCGACACTGAAGCTTTCTTT. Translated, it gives CASSYSSRGLDTEAFF.

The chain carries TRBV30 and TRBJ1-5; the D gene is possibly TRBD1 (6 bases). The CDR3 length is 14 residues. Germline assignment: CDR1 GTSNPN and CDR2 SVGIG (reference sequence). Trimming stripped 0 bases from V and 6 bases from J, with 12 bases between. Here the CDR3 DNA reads TGTGCCTGGAGTGTAGGCAGGGGACCTCAGCCCCAGCATTTT. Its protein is CAWSVGRGPQPQHF. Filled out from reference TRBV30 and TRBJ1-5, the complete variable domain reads SQTIHQWPATLVQPVGSPLSLECTVEGTSNPNLYWYRQAAGRGLQLLFYSVGIGQISSEVPQNLSASRPQDRQFILSSKKLLLSDSGFYLCAWSVGRGPQPQHFGDGTRLSIL.

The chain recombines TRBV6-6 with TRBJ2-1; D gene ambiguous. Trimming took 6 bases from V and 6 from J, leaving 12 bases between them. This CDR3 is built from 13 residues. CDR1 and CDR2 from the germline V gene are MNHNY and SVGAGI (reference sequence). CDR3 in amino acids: CASSPTGRNEQFF. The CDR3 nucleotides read TGTGCCAGCAGCCCGACCGGGCGCAATGAGCAGTTCTTC.

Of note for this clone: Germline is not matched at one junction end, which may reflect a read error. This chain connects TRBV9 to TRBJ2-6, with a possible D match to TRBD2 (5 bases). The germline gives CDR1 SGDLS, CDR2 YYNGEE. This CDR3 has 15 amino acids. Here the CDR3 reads CAGSGSGTGANVLTF. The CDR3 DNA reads TGTGCCGGCAGTGGCTCGGGAACTGGGGCCAACGTCCTGACTTTC.

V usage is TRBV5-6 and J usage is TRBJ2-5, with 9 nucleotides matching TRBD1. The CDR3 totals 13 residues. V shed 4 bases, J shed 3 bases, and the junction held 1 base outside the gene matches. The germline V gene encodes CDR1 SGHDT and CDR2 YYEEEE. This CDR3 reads CASSRTGEETQYF. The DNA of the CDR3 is TGTGCCAGCAGCCGGACAGGGGAAGAGACCCAGTACTTC.

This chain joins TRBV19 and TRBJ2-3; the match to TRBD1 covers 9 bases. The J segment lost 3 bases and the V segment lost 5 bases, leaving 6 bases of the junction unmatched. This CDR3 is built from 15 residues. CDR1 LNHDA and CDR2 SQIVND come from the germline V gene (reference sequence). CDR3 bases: TGTGCCAGTAGTCGCCCCGGGACAGGGACAGATACGCAGTATTTT. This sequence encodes CASSRPGTGTDTQYF.

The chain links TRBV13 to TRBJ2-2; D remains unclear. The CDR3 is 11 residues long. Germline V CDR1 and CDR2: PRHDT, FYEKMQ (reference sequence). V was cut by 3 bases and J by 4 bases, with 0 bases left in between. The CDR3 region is CASSFTGELFF. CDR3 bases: TGTGCCAGCAGCTTCACCGGGGAGCTGTTTTTT. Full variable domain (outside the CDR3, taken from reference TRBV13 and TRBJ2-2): AAGVIQSPRHLIKEKRETATLKCYPIPRHDTVYWYQQGPGQDPQFLISFYEKMQSDKGSIPDRFSAQQFSDYHSELNMSSLELGDSALYFCASSFTGELFFGEGSRLTVL.